These 21 T cell receptor beta chains originate from one sample sequenced in a study of vaccination and CD4 T cells after COVID-19. An Oncomine TCR Beta short-read assay was used to sequence the DNA from cultured CD4+ T cells. TCRdb called the PCR reads again in MiXCR, with one record for every CDR3 protein. The sample comprises some 12,000 distinct CDR3 sequences, around 55% of which are singletons, and more than 8% rests with the top ten. These receptors have no identified antigens. Treatment specified: approximately nine-day PBMC culture with coronavirus spike peptide pools or control peptides (ViraFEST assay). Sequencing was carried out using CD4+ T cells from blood, cultured in vitro. The source of these receptors is a human donor who had recovered from COVID-19.

The chain is built from TRBV4-3 and TRBJ2-2; 12 positions match TRBD2. Germline CDR1 reads LGHNA; CDR2 reads YSLEER. This CDR3 comprises 19 residues. V shed 0 bases, J shed 0 bases, and the junction held 5 bases outside the gene matches. The CDR3 region is CASSQELAGGVANTGELFF. CDR3 DNA sequence: TGCGCCAGCAGCCAAGAACTAGCGGGAGGTGTCGCGAACACCGGGGAGCTGTTTTTT.

This chain connects TRBV9 to TRBJ2-1; tentatively, D is TRBD1 or TRBD2 (5 bases each). V was trimmed by 4 bases and J by 8 bases, leaving 19 bases between them. Germline V CDR1 and CDR2: SGDLS, YYNGEE. The CDR3 runs to 15 residues. The CDR3 bases are TGTGCCAGCAGCTTAAGCCGGGACGCTCTCGATGAGCAGTTCTTC. Protein: CASSLSRDALDEQFF.

The chain recombines TRBV20-1 with TRBJ1-2; a weak D match, TRBD1 (5 bases). The CDR3 sequence is 11 residues long. CDR1 is DFQATT, CDR2 SNEGSKA, per germline (reference sequence). CDR3 region: CRAAKGDGYTF. The CDR3 coding sequence is TGCAGGGCCGCTAAAGGGGATGGCTACACCTTC.

This chain connects TRBV30 to TRBJ1-2; 10 bases align to TRBD1. Germline-derived CDR1 and CDR2 are GTSNPN and SVGIG (reference sequence). The CDR3 length is 12 residues. V shed 1 base and J 11 bases; nucleotides not matched to a gene: 4. The CDR3 DNA sequence: TGTGCCTGGAGTGATGGACAGGGGGTTTACACCTTC. Residues: CAWSDGQGVYTF.

The chain joins TRBV14 to TRBJ2-1; D ambiguous. The CDR3 consists of 15 residues. CDR1 is SGHDN, CDR2 FVKESK, per germline. The ends were cut back, 0 bases at V and 1 base at J, with 7 bases in the middle. The CDR3 loop is CASSQDRVSYNEQFF. The CDR3 region has the DNA TGTGCCAGCAGCCAAGATAGGGTTTCCTACAATGAGCAGTTCTTC. The full variable domain, its missing parts supplied by reference TRBV14 and TRBJ2-1, is EAGVTQFPSHSVIEKGQTVTLRCDPISGHDNLYWYRRVMGKEIKFLLHFVKESKQDESGMPNNRFLAERTGGTYSTLKVQPAELEDSGVYFCASSQDRVSYNEQFFGPGTRLTVL.

The table lists this clonotype with a few counts. The chain recombines TRBV7-9 with TRBJ2-7; 8 bases match TRBD1. Germline values: CDR1 SEHNR, CDR2 FQNEAQ (reference sequence). Trimming cost V 4 bases and J 1 base; bases outside gene matches: 6. The CDR3 is 15 residues long. CDR3 sequence: CASSSDRVSSYEQYF. The CDR3 DNA reads as TGTGCCAGCAGCTCGGACAGGGTTTCGTCCTACGAGCAGTACTTC. Based on the CDR3 plus reference TRBV7-9 and TRBJ2-7, the full variable domain is DTGVSQNPRHKITKRGQNVTFRCDPISEHNRLYWYRQTLGQGPEFLTYFQNEAQLEKSRLLSDRFSAERPKGSFSTLEIQRTEQGDSAMYLCASSSDRVSSYEQYFGPGTRLTVT.

The genes are TRBV19 and TRBJ1-2, with 7 bases aligning to TRBD1. Germline V gene lookup returns CDR1 LNHDA and CDR2 SQIVND (reference sequence). J lost 3 bases, V lost 6 bases, and 7 bases had no gene match. The CDR3 is made up of 14 amino acids. The CDR3 bases are TGTGCCAGTAGGATCCGGGACAGAGACTATGGCTACACCTTC. Translation: CASRIRDRDYGYTF.

The CDR3 nucleotides read TGTGCCACCTCGGGTCAGCAACCCTCCACGGAGACCCAGTACTTC. It yields the protein CATSGQQPSTETQYF. The V and J genes are TRBV10-3 and TRBJ2-5; no definite D call. The CDR3 loop spans 15 amino acids. Germline CDR1 ENHRY, CDR2 SYGVKD. The V gene lost 10 bases and the J gene lost 5 bases, with 23 bases spanning the gap.

This rearrangement joins TRBV2 to TRBJ2-3; D gene unclear. Per the germline V gene, CDR1 is SNHLY and CDR2 is FYNNEI. The V end lost 6 bases, the J end lost 0 bases, and 13 bases lay between the germline ends. The CDR3 spans 15 residues. CDR3 nucleotide sequence: TGTGCCAGCAGCGAATTACCAGCCAGCACAGATACGCAGTATTTT. It yields the protein CASSELPASTDTQYF.

Only a few counts were recorded for this clonotype. J is TRBJ1-1 and V is TRBV27; TRBD1 matches at 7 bases. The CDR3 loop spans 15 amino acids. Per germline, CDR1 MNHEY and CDR2 SMNVEV (reference sequence). V dropped 6 bases and J dropped 1; count of bases not matched to a gene: 8. The CDR3 DNA is TGTGCCAGCAGGGAGGGACAGCTAGAGAACACTGAAGCTTTCTTT. Translation gives CASREGQLENTEAFF.

The chain's CDR3 is CASRHSTSGRHREQYF. CDR3 coding DNA: TGTGCCAGCAGACACTCGACTAGCGGGAGGCACCGCGAGCAGTACTTC. This sequence joins TRBV28 and TRBJ2-7, with 13 bases that match TRBD2. Germline values: CDR1 MDHEN, CDR2 SYDVKM. This CDR3 has 16 residues. V was pared by 6 bases and J by 6 bases, with 11 bases of the junction left unmatched.

The gene calls are TRBV6-2 or TRBV6-3 and TRBJ2-7, with a weak D call TRBD2 (6 bases). Germline V gene sequence: CDR1 MNHEY, CDR2 SVGEGT. The CDR3 has 14 amino acids. Trimming pared 2 bases from V and 0 bases from J, leaving 8 bases between. The CDR3 region has the DNA TGTGCCAGCAGTTACGGGACTGACTCCTACGAGCAGTACTTC. Amino acids: CASSYGTDSYEQYF.

In this sample, this clonotype turned up once. The rearrangement links TRBV7-9 to TRBJ2-7; 7 bases match TRBD2. In germline, CDR1 is SEHNR, CDR2 FQNEAQ (reference sequence). Trimming took 3 bases from V and 4 from J; bases not matched to a gene: 9. This CDR3 has 15 amino acids. The CDR3 sequence: CASSFGGGLFYEQYF. The CDR3 nucleotides read TGTGCCAGCAGCTTCGGGGGAGGGTTATTTTACGAGCAGTACTTC.

The V and J genes are TRBV11-3 and TRBJ1-1; possibly TRBD1 for D (6 bases). V was cut by 4 bases and J by 7 bases, with 13 bases left in between. The CDR3 sequence is 13 residues long. Germline values: CDR1 SGHNT, CDR2 YENEEA. The CDR3 nucleotides read TGTGCCAGCAGCTCATCGGACAGCCATGAAGCTTTCTTT. This codes for CASSSSDSHEAFF.

This clonotype is labeled as large. V gene TRBV20-1 combines with J gene TRBJ2-3; D gene uncertain. The CDR3 runs to 12 residues. Between the trimmed V and J ends, which lost 6 bases and 5 bases, there was a span of 12 bases. In germline, CDR1 is DFQATT, CDR2 SNEGSKA (reference sequence). The CDR3 DNA reads TGCAGTGCCCTCCCGGTACAAGATACGCAGTATTTT. The encoded protein is CSALPVQDTQYF.

This clonotype turned up a few times. The chain uses TRBV24-1 and TRBJ2-7; 10 bases agree with TRBD1. The V gene's germline CDR1 is KGHDR and CDR2 SFDVKD. CDR3 size: 16 residues. The V and J ends lost 7 bases and 0 bases, in that order; junction bases with no gene match: 8. CDR3 sequence: CATSPSGTGDSYEQYF. The CDR3 coding sequence is TGTGCCACCAGCCCATCCGGGACAGGGGACTCCTACGAGCAGTACTTC.

The V call is TRBV20-1, the J call TRBJ2-1; TRBD2 aligns across 7 bases. The germline V gene has CDR1 DFQATT and CDR2 SNEGSKA (reference sequence). J lost 5 bases, V lost 6 bases, and 4 bases had no gene match. The CDR3 length is 12 residues. DNA of the CDR3: TGCAGTGCACTCGGGGGGAACAATGAGCAGTTCTTC. It translates to CSALGGNNEQFF.

The rearrangement links TRBV12-3 or TRBV12-4 to TRBJ1-1; the D is unclear. The CDR3 contains 11 residues. Trimming shortened V by 3 bases and J by 9 bases, and 8 bases separated the two germline ends. The CDR3 loop reads CASSFRDKAFF. DNA for the CDR3: TGTGCCAGCAGTTTCAGAGATAAAGCTTTCTTT.

CDR3 loop: CASRGGAYNEQFF. DNA of the CDR3: TGTGCCAGCAGAGGTGGGGCCTACAATGAGCAGTTCTTC. The V gene is TRBV27, the J gene TRBJ2-1; no clear D gene. CDR1 is MNHEY and CDR2 is SMNVEV in the germline V gene (reference sequence). The CDR3 has 13 amino acids. V was clipped by 6 bases and J by 2 bases, with 8 bases between them.

This clonotype is termed medium-sized. The chain uses TRBV7-2 and TRBJ1-1; D perhaps matches TRBD1 (5 bases). Germline lookup yields CDR1 SGHTA and CDR2 FQGNSA. The CDR3 runs to 13 residues. The ends were cut back, 5 bases at V and 0 bases at J, with 7 bases in the middle. Here the CDR3 DNA reads TGTGCCAGCAGCGCGGACATGAACACTGAAGCTTTCTTT. Residues: CASSADMNTEAFF.

The chain uses TRBV6-1 and TRBJ2-7; the D gene is possibly TRBD2 (5 bases). The CDR3 runs 15 residues. Per germline, CDR1 MNHNS and CDR2 SASEGT. The CDR3 reads CSTRPGRMGIDEQYF. The CDR3 nucleotides read TGTTCAACTAGGCCGGGCAGGATGGGGATCGACGAGCAGTACTTC.